This entry describes one T cell receptor beta chain. The count of this clone is one. Its antigen is still unknown. Within one base of it there is no much larger clone, and no base qualities were kept. Library preparation used the immunoSEQ multiplex PCR assay. Deep sequencing of rearranged TCR beta loci, alongside multiparametric flow cytometry, was used to profile T cell repertoires. The source is immuneACCESS, and TCRdb retained only in-frame sequences with V and J called. Part of the clones is not carried over; for the studies checked, unresolved V genes explain less than half of this, and the remainder is unexplained. The sample has tens of thousands of clones on record, 84% of them singletons. The ten largest account for 14% of the sample. This sample was taken from a study of lymphopenia after photon versus proton radiotherapy (dated by TCRdb to between 2017 and 2020). In the study overall: Photon and proton radiation therapy were compared by the study for their immunological effects in patients with gastrointestinal tumors who developed high-grade lymphopenia. The cohort included approximately 22 patients with gastrointestinal tumors who developed lymphopenia after receiving either photon or proton therapy. The goal of the study was to characterize the differences between the two radiation modalities in how they affect the immune system.

Study-wide findings and limitations: Across the cohort, a larger post-nadir drop in TCR diversity was inversely correlated with overall survival time among patients who died. During treatment, patients who received proton therapy stayed relatively stable, whereas patients who received photon therapy lost naive T cells and TCR diversity and gained effector/memory populations. The survival association was assessed only in patients who died, and the authors presented better survival with proton therapy as a possibility rather than a demonstrated result. After the lymphocyte count nadir, photon-treated repertoires showed oligoclonal expansion, especially of CD8+ Temra cells, which drove the drop in diversity.

The input for sequencing was peripheral blood, taken from a patient treated with proton-based radiotherapy. The source of this sequence is a woman between 65 and 79 years old with pancreatic cancer.

CDR3 protein: CASSQDLGGSSYEQYF. The DNA sequence is TGTGCCAGCAGCCAAGATCTGGGCGGGAGCTCCTACGAGCAGTACTTC. Recombination connected TRBV4-2 to TRBJ2-7; the junction holds 7 bases that match TRBD2. V ends up 0 bases short and J 0 bases short, with an unmatched junction base count of 5. Measured from the cysteine to the phenylalanine, the CDR3 is 16 residues long. Just the 48-base CDR3 DNA is kept, in frame starting at base 1. The germline V gene provides CDR1 LGHNA and CDR2 YNFKEQ.